Below, 22 T cell receptor beta chains from the same sample are listed, as sequenced in a study of shared clonotypes between healthy human individuals. TCRdb keeps only in-frame clones here, not all; method: immunoSEQ multiplex PCR. Of some 2.1 million clones in the sample, 85% to 95% are singletons; the top ten hold around 0.13%. The sequencing sample was made of naive CD4+ T cells sorted from blood. The subset: CD45RA+ positively selected. Source of these receptors: a man younger than 35 in good health.

This chain joins TRBV9 and TRBJ2-1; TRBD2 matches 8 bases. CDR1 is SGDLS and CDR2 is YYNGEE in the germline V gene. The CDR3 covers 15 residues. V lost 0 bases to trimming and J lost 7 bases; unmatched junction nucleotides: 6. The CDR3 reads CASSVAGRAENEQFF. Here the CDR3 DNA reads TGTGCCAGCAGCGTAGCCGGGAGGGCCGAAAATGAGCAGTTCTTC.

The table lists this clone with a count of one. The chain links TRBV6-1 to TRBJ1-5, with 7 bases aligning to TRBD1. Unmatched junction bases numbered 8, after V lost 3 bases and J lost 6 bases. The CDR3 is 15 amino acids. In germline, CDR1 is MNHNS, CDR2 SASEGT. The CDR3 DNA follows: TGTGCCAGCAGTGAGCTAGGGGGCCCTATTCAGCCCCAGCATTTT. Translation: CASSELGGPIQPQHF.

This clone was seen just once. The rearrangement joins TRBV7-2 to TRBJ1-5; weak D call: TRBD1 (6 bases). The CDR3 has 15 residues. CDR1 and CDR2 from the germline V gene are SGHTA and FQGNSA. V dropped 3 bases and J dropped 5 bases, with 14 bases sitting between them. CDR3: CASSLVFSGDQPQHF. The CDR3 DNA reads as TGTGCCAGCAGCTTGGTATTTTCAGGGGATCAGCCCCAGCATTTT. The whole variable domain, filled in from reference TRBV7-2 and TRBJ1-5, reads GAGVSQSPSNKVTEKGKDVELRCDPISGHTALYWYRQSLGQGLEFLIYFQGNSAPDKSGLPSDRFSAERTGGSVSTLTIQRTQQEDSAVYLCASSLVFSGDQPQHFGDGTRLSIL.

CDR3 sequence reads: CASANLLNEQFF. CDR3 DNA: TGTGCTAGTGCCAACCTCCTTAATGAGCAGTTCTTC. J is TRBJ2-1 and V is TRBV12-5; no definite D call. This CDR3 is built from 12 residues. The V and J ends lost 7 bases and 7 bases respectively, with 11 bases between them. Germline assignment: CDR1 LGHNT and CDR2 FRNRAP.

J is TRBJ1-2 and V is TRBV30, with D maybe TRBD1 (6 bases). The CDR3 spans 14 residues. Germline CDR1 reads GTSNPN; CDR2 reads SVGIG (reference sequence). Trimming took off 1 base at V and 0 bases at J, with 9 bases between the two ends. CDR3 DNA: TGTGCCTGGAGTGGGACAGTTTCTAACTATGGCTACACCTTC. Its translation: CAWSGTVSNYGYTF.

The V and J genes are TRBV5-1 and TRBJ1-6, with no clear D. Between the trimmed V and J ends, which lost 4 bases and 5 bases, there was a span of 13 bases. Germline loops: CDR1 SGHRS, CDR2 YFSETQ. The CDR3 contains 15 residues. The CDR3 DNA is TGCGCCAGCAGCGGGCCCCCTTTGGATAATTCACCCCTCCACTTT. Its protein product is CASSGPPLDNSPLHF.

The rearrangement uses TRBV5-1 and TRBJ2-1, with D possibly matching TRBD2 (6 bases). Looked up from germline, CDR1 is SGHRS and CDR2 is YFSETQ. Trimming left V 1 base short and J 0 bases short, with 8 bases between. The CDR3 consists of 15 residues. The CDR3 protein is CASSLISGSYNEQFF. The CDR3 nucleotides read TGCGCCAGCAGCTTGATTAGCGGCTCCTACAATGAGCAGTTCTTC.

The chain recombines TRBV6-5 with TRBJ2-2, with D unclear. Trimming left V 5 bases short and J 4 bases short, with 11 bases between. The CDR3 runs to 14 residues. Germline lookup yields CDR1 MNHEY and CDR2 SVGAGI. CDR3 bases: TGTGCCAGCAGTAGGAGTTTAGGCACCGGGGAGCTGTTTTTT. It codes for CASSRSLGTGELFF.

This chain uses TRBV11-3 with TRBJ2-2; D is unresolved. The CDR3 sequence is 12 residues long. Germline V gene sequence: CDR1 SGHNT, CDR2 YENEEA. Trimming left V 3 bases short and J 5 bases short, with 4 bases between. In DNA, the CDR3 is TGTGCCAGCAGCTTCCTTACCGGGGAGCTGTTTTTT. Amino acids: CASSFLTGELFF.

The chain recombines TRBV6-6 with TRBJ2-1; 9 bases agree with TRBD1. The CDR3 covers 14 residues. CDR1 is MNHNY and CDR2 is SVGAGI in the germline V gene (reference sequence). Unmatched junction bases numbered 5, after V lost 6 bases and J lost 5 bases. CDR3 amino acids: CASSSGQGNNEQFF. The CDR3 nucleotides read TGTGCCAGCAGCTCGGGACAGGGAAACAATGAGCAGTTCTTC.

This chain uses TRBV5-1 with TRBJ2-1; 11 bases match TRBD2. In germline, CDR1 is SGHRS, CDR2 YFSETQ. J gave up 6 bases and V 5 bases, and 7 bases lay outside the gene matches. The CDR3 has 15 amino acids. The CDR3 loop is CASREIAGGVNEQFF. CDR3 nucleotide sequence: TGCGCCAGCAGAGAAATAGCGGGAGGGGTCAATGAGCAGTTCTTC.

The gene calls are TRBV5-1 and TRBJ1-4; 7 nucleotides align to TRBD1. CDR1 is SGHRS, CDR2 YFSETQ, per germline. The V segment lost 2 bases and the J segment 0 bases; nucleotides outside the gene matches: 7. The CDR3 runs to 17 residues. The CDR3 here is CASSLRRGRATNEKLFF. The CDR3 nucleotides read TGCGCCAGCAGCTTAAGGAGGGGGCGAGCAACTAATGAAAAACTGTTTTTT. The variable domain in full, with the rest retrieved from reference TRBV5-1 and TRBJ1-4, is KAGVTQTPRYLIKTRGQQVTLSCSPISGHRSVSWYQQTPGQGLQFLFEYFSETQRNKGNFPGRFSGRQFSNSRSEMNVSTLELGDSALYLCASSLRRGRATNEKLFFGSGTQLSVL.

The chain combines TRBV2 with TRBJ1-5, with 8 bases matching TRBD1. The germline V gene has CDR1 SNHLY and CDR2 FYNNEI. The CDR3 has 16 residues. The junction had 4 bases not matched to a gene; V was cut back by 1 base and J by 2 bases. Written as DNA, the CDR3 is TGTGCCAGCAGTGAAGGCCTGGGACAGGGCAATCAGCCCCAGCATTTT. It encodes CASSEGLGQGNQPQHF.

The chain carries TRBV5-1 and TRBJ1-2; no reliable D call. V lost 9 bases, J lost 1 base, and 10 bases lay in between. CDR1 and CDR2 from the germline V gene are SGHRS and YFSETQ. The CDR3 spans 12 residues. Written as DNA, the CDR3 is TGCGCCACGCAGACGGATAACTATGGCTACACCTTC. Translation: CATQTDNYGYTF.

V is TRBV6-5 and J is TRBJ2-7, with 9 bases identical to TRBD2. The CDR3 totals 16 residues. V was pared by 0 bases and J by 3 bases, with 6 bases of the junction left unmatched. In germline, CDR1 is MNHEY, CDR2 SVGAGI. CDR3 nucleotide sequence: TGTGCCAGCAGTTACTCCATTAGCGGGAGCAGCTACGAGCAGTACTTC. It encodes CASSYSISGSSYEQYF.

This clone has a single count. At the DNA level, this CDR3 is encoded by other sequences in the same sample as well. The CDR3 here is CASSAGQVNQPQHF. The CDR3 DNA is TGTGCCAGCAGTGCCGGACAGGTCAATCAGCCCCAGCATTTT. The chain carries TRBV6-5 and TRBJ1-5; 7 positions agree with TRBD1. The trim removed 5 bases at V and 3 bases at J, leaving 4 bases unmatched. Germline loops: CDR1 MNHEY, CDR2 SVGAGI. The CDR3 is 14 residues long.

This sequence joins TRBV30 and TRBJ1-2; D is perhaps TRBD1 (5 bases). The CDR3 is 13 residues long. V shed 1 base and J shed 4 bases, with 10 bases lying between them. CDR1 is GTSNPN, CDR2 SVGIG, per germline (reference sequence). The CDR3 protein is CAWSGGAGYGYTF. The CDR3 DNA is TGTGCCTGGAGTGGAGGGGCCGGCTATGGCTACACCTTC.

Only one count was recorded for this clone. The V call is TRBV27, the J call TRBJ1-5, with D perhaps TRBD1 (6 bases). This CDR3 has 14 amino acids. CDR1 and CDR2 from the germline V gene are MNHEY and SMNVEV (reference sequence). With 7 bases removed from V and 4 bases from J, the gap between germline ends came to 14 bases. For the CDR3, the DNA is TGTGCCAGCAAGATGAGGACAGAGAATCAGCCCCAGCATTTT. Its translation is CASKMRTENQPQHF.

The chain recombines TRBV11-3 with TRBJ2-3; D may be TRBD2 (7 bases). Germline CDR1 SGHNT, CDR2 YENEEA. The CDR3 extends over 16 amino acids. Deletions cut 2 bases from V and 0 bases from J, with 12 bases between. In nucleotides, the CDR3 is TGTGCCAGCAGCTTAAAGGGGGGGACTAGCACAGATACGCAGTATTTT. Encoded protein: CASSLKGGTSTDTQYF.

The V call is TRBV6-6, the J call TRBJ1-5, with a possible D match to TRBD1 (6 bases). The CDR3 has 12 amino acids. CDR1 and CDR2 from the germline V gene are MNHNY and SVGAGI (reference sequence). Trimming took off 5 bases at V and 6 bases at J, with 8 bases between the two ends. The CDR3 reads CASSPGAQPQHF. The DNA for the CDR3 is TGTGCCAGCAGTCCAGGGGCTCAGCCCCAGCATTTT.

The chain is built from TRBV30 and TRBJ1-6; D is unresolved. From germline, CDR1 is GTSNPN and CDR2 SVGIG (reference sequence). Trimming took off 2 bases at V and 0 bases at J, with 8 bases between the two ends. The CDR3 runs 15 residues. CDR3 DNA: TGTGCCTGGAGTAAGGGAGGCTCCTATAATTCACCCCTCCACTTT. Protein product: CAWSKGGSYNSPLHF.

The rearrangement uses TRBV10-3 and TRBJ1-1; D uncertain. The CDR3 loop spans 12 amino acids. Looked up from germline, CDR1 is ENHRY and CDR2 is SYGVKD. V gave up 10 bases and J gave up 0 bases, with 9 bases separating them. CDR3 in amino acids: CATARMNTEAFF. The CDR3 DNA is TGTGCCACCGCAAGGATGAACACTGAAGCTTTCTTT.